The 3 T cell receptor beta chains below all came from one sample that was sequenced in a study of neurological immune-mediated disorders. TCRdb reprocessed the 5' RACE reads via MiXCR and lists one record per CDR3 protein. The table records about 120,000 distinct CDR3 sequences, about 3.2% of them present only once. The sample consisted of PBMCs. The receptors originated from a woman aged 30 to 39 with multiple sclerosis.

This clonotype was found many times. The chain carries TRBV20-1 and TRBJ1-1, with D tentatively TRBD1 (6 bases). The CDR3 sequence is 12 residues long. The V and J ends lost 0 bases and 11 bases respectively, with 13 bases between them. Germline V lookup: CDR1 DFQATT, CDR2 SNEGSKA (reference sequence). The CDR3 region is CSARDLGAGAFF. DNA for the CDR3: TGCAGTGCTAGAGATTTGGGGGCGGGGGCTTTCTTT.

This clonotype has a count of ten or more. CDR3 amino acids: CASSLLYQGGSGETQYF. CDR3 DNA sequence: TGTGCCAGCAGTCTCTTGTATCAGGGGGGATCCGGGGAGACCCAGTACTTC. This chain connects TRBV5-6 to TRBJ2-5; the D gene is possibly TRBD1 (7 bases). The CDR3 has 17 residues. Trimming removed 5 bases at V and 5 bases at J, with 25 bases between. CDR1 and CDR2 (germline): SGHDT, YYEEEE.

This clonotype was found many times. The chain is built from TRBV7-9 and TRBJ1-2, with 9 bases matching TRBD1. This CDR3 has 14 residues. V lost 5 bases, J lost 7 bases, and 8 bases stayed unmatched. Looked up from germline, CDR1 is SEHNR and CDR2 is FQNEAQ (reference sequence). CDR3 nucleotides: TGTGCCAGCAGCGGTCTAACAGGGGGCGGTGGCTACACCTTC. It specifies CASSGLTGGGGYTF.